This T cell receptor (beta chain) was found in a study of T cell responses to AZD1222 COVID-19 vaccine. Study-wide points: Vaccine-associated CD4 TCRs spanned spike, dominant at 160-218 and 743-854.

Generated by immunoSEQ multiplex PCR, the TCRdb table keeps only in-frame clones and is missing some. The sample contains more than 95,000 clones, 82% of which appear only once. A word on this clone: The antigen is undetermined.

The V end was cut by 2 bases, the J end by 5 bases, with 13 bases between. The CDR3 extends over 14 amino acids. Germline V gene sequence: CDR1 SGHVS, CDR2 FNYEAQ. The chain combines TRBV7-6 with TRBJ2-7; D remains ambiguous. Sample: peripheral blood, taken on day 0 of AZD1222 vaccination. The source of this sequence is an adult in good health. The CDR3 loop is CASSLLTDGNEQYF. CDR3 in DNA: TGTGCCAGCAGCTTACTCACGGATGGGAACGAGCAGTACTTC. Supplemented by reference TRBV7-6 and TRBJ2-7, the full variable domain reads GAGVSQSPRYKVTKRGQDVALRCDPISGHVSLYWYRQALGQGPEFLTYFNYEAQQDKSGLPNDRFSAERPEGSISTLTIQRTEQRDSAMYRCASSLLTDGNEQYFGPGTRLTVT.